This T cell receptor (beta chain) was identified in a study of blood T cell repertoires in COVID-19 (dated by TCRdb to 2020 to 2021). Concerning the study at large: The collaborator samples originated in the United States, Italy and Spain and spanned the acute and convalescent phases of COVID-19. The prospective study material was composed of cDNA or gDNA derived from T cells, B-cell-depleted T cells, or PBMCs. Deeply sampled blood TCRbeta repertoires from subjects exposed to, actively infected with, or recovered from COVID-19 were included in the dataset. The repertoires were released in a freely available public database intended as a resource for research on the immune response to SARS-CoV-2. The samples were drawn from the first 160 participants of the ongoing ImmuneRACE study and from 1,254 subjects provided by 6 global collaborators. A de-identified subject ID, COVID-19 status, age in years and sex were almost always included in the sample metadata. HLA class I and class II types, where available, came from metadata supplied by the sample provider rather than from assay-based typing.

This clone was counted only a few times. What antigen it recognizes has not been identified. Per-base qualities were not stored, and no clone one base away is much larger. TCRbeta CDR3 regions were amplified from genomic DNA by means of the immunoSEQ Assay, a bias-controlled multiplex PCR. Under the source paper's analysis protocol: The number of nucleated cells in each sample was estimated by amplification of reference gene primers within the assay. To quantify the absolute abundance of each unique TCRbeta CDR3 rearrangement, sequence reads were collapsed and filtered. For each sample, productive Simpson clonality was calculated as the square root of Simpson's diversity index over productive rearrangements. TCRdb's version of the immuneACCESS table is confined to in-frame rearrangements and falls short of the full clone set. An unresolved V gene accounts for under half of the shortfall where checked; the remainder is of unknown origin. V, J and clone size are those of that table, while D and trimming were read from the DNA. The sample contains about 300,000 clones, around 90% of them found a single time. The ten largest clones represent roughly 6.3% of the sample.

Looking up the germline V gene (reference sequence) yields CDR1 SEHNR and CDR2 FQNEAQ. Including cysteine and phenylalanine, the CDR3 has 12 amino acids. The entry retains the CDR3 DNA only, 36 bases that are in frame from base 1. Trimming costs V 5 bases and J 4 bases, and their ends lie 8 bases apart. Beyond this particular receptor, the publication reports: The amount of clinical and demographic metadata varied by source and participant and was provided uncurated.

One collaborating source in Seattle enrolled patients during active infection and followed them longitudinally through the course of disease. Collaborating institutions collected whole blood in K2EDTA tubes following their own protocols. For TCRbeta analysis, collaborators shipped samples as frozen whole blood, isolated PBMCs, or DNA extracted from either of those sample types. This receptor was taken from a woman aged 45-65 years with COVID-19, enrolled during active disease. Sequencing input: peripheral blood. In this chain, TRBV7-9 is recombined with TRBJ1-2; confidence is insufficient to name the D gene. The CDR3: CASSQQSYGYTF. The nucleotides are TGTGCCAGCAGCCAACAGAGCTATGGCTACACCTTC. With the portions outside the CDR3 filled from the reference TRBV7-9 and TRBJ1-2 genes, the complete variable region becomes DTGVSQNPRHKITKRGQNVTFRCDPISEHNRLYWYRQTLGQGPEFLTYFQNEAQLEKSRLLSDRFSAERPKGSFSTLEIQRTEQGDSAMYLCASSQQSYGYTFGSGTRLTVV.